These 4 T cell receptor beta chains came from one sample sequenced in a study of shared clonotypes between healthy human individuals. Profiling relied on immunoSEQ multiplex PCR, and the TCRdb table lists in-frame clones only, not all of them. The table lists about 600,000 clones, around 81% of them singletons, with 12% in the top ten. The sequenced sample consisted of PBMCs. These receptors were obtained from a woman aged 40-49 years in good health. Some clones in this sample may be carry-over from other donors' samples.

V and J are TRBV13 and TRBJ2-2; no reliable D call. The CDR3 spans 14 residues. CDR1 PRHDT and CDR2 FYEKMQ come from the germline V gene (reference sequence). Trimming took 1 base from V and 1 from J, leaving 4 bases between them. In nucleotides, the CDR3 is TGTGCCAGCAGCTTAGACGGGAACACCGGGGAGCTGTTTTTT. Translation gives CASSLDGNTGELFF.

This clone was seen a single time. The gene calls are TRBV27 and TRBJ2-1; 11 bases fit TRBD2. V shed 6 bases, J shed 10 bases, and the junction held 11 bases outside the gene matches. This CDR3 has 15 amino acids. The germline gives CDR1 MNHEY, CDR2 SMNVEV (reference sequence). The CDR3 DNA sequence: TGTGCCAGCAGCGCGAACAGAATAGCGGGAGGGGAGCAGTTCTTC. This encodes CASSANRIAGGEQFF.

The chain carries TRBV28 and TRBJ2-7; tentative D call: TRBD2 (6 bases). The germline V and J ends were trimmed by 1 base and 2 bases, with 12 bases remaining between them. The CDR3 is made up of 15 amino acids. The germline V gene encodes CDR1 MDHEN and CDR2 SYDVKM. The CDR3 is CASSLSSGPTYEQYF. In nucleotides, the CDR3 is TGTGCCAGCAGTTTATCCAGCGGGCCAACCTACGAGCAGTACTTC. Using reference TRBV28 and TRBJ2-7 for the parts outside the CDR3, the full variable domain is DVKVTQSSRYLVKRTGEKVFLECVQDMDHENMFWYRQDPGLGLRLIYFSYDVKMKEKGDIPEGYSVSREKKERFSLILESASTNQTSMYLCASSLSSGPTYEQYFGPGTRLTVT.

CDR3 amino acids: CASSFDRGAWNEQFF. CDR3 in DNA: TGTGCCAGCAGTTTCGACAGGGGGGCATGGAATGAGCAGTTCTTC. The J gene is TRBJ2-1, the V gene TRBV27; 9 positions agree with TRBD1. V gave up 3 bases and J gave up 7 bases; unmatched junction bases: 7. CDR1 and CDR2 from the germline V gene are MNHEY and SMNVEV (reference sequence). The CDR3 consists of 15 residues.